The sequence of this T cell receptor beta chain was determined in a study of T-cell reconstitution after alpha-beta-depleted transplantation in children. Trimming pared 4 bases from V and 0 bases from J, leaving 7 bases between. Germline CDR1 DFQATT, CDR2 SNEGSKA (reference sequence). The CDR3 extends over 13 amino acids. This clonotype was recorded many times. This sample's TCRbeta library carried unique molecular identifier barcodes. TCRdb reprocessed the PCR reads via MiXCR and lists one record per CDR3 protein. The sample includes 230,000 or so distinct CDR3 sequences, about 12% of them seen just once.

The receptor's source is a human donor who donated a stem cell graft to a child with acute lymphoblastic leukemia. The material was PBMCs from the stem cell graft donor, obtained from the stem cell graft. The V gene is TRBV20-1, the J gene TRBJ2-1; D may be TRBD1 (5 bases). CDR3 in amino acids: CSATQGSYNEQFF. The CDR3, as DNA: TGCAGTGCTACTCAGGGCTCCTACAATGAGCAGTTCTTC.